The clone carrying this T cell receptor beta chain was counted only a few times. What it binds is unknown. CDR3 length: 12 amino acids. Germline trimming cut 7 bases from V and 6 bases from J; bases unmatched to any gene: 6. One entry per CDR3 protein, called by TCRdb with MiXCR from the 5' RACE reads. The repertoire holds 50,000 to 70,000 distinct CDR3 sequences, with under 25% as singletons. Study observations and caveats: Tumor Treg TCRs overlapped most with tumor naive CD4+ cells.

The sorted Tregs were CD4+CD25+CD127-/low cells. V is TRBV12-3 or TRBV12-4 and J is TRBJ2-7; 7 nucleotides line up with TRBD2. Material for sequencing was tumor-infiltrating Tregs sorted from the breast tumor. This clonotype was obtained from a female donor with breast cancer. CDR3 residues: CASTTSAGEQYF. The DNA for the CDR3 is TGTGCCAGCACCACTAGCGCAGGCGAGCAGTACTTC.